This entry lists 19 T cell receptor beta chains sequenced from one sample in a study of blood T cell repertoires in COVID-19 (dated by TCRdb to the early 2020s). The library was made by the immunoSEQ multiplex PCR assay. TCRdb re-hosts the immuneACCESS table, in-frame sequences only. Its copies lack some clones; in the studies checked, an unresolved V gene accounts for under half of them, and the cause for the rest is not known. This sample lists about 240,000 clones; roughly 80% were detected once. Of the sample, 3.5% to 4% falls within the top ten clones. The source material was PBMCs or T cells enriched from blood (not recorded which). These receptor sequences come from a middle-aged woman who had been exposed to COVID-19.

The genes are TRBV7-9 and TRBJ1-6; 7 bases map to TRBD1. Unmatched junction bases numbered 4, after V lost 7 bases and J lost 10 bases. The CDR3 consists of 12 residues. CDR1 and CDR2 (germline): SEHNR, FQNEAQ (reference sequence). CDR3 coding DNA: TGTGCCAGCACTACAGGGGACTCACCCCTCCACTTT. It is translated as CASTTGDSPLHF.

The genes are TRBV4-2 and TRBJ2-3, with 7 positions matching TRBD1. This CDR3 is built from 16 residues. V shed 1 base and J 2 bases; nucleotides not matched to a gene: 6. Germline CDR1 reads LGHNA; CDR2 reads YNFKEQ. The CDR3 DNA reads as TGTGCCAGCAGCCAAGGGGACAGCGTGGACACAGATACGCAGTATTTT. Encoded protein: CASSQGDSVDTDTQYF.

V is TRBV19 and J is TRBJ2-3, with 7 bases that match TRBD2. Germline lookup yields CDR1 LNHDA and CDR2 SQIVND (reference sequence). V gave up 4 bases and J gave up 6 bases; unmatched junction bases: 4. There are 13 residues in the CDR3. CDR3 sequence (DNA): TGTGCCAGTAGTAACCGACTAGCCGATACGCAGTATTTT. This sequence encodes CASSNRLADTQYF.

The chain employs TRBV9 and TRBJ2-1, with 10 bases identical to TRBD2. V lost 1 base and J lost 0; bases outside the gene matches: 1. Germline CDR1 is SGDLS and CDR2 is YYNGEE. The CDR3 sequence is 16 residues long. The CDR3 nucleotides read TGTGCCAGCAGCGTACTAGCGGGGGCCTCCTACAATGAGCAGTTCTTC. Its translation is CASSVLAGASYNEQFF.

This clone has a handful of counts. The rearrangement uses TRBV15 and TRBJ1-3; 8 nucleotides line up with TRBD1. The CDR3 sequence is 21 residues long. J lost 4 bases, V lost 1 base, and 21 bases had no gene match. Germline loops: CDR1 LNHNV, CDR2 YYDKDF (reference sequence). In nucleotides, the CDR3 is TGTGCCACCAGCAGAGGGGGACAGGCCAGCTCTCGTACGGATGAAGGAAACACCATATATTTT. Its protein product is CATSRGGQASSRTDEGNTIYF.

The CDR3 DNA reads as TGCGCCAGCAGCGAATCCCGGGACACCTACAAGCAGGACGTGGGCTACACCTTC. Its translation is CASSESRDTYKQDVGYTF. The rearrangement uses TRBV4-1 and TRBJ1-2; D might be TRBD1 (6 bases). Germline lookup yields CDR1 MGHRA and CDR2 YSYEKL. This CDR3 region has 18 residues. V dropped 5 bases and J dropped 8 bases, with 30 bases sitting between them.

V usage is TRBV10-3 and J usage is TRBJ1-1; tentative D call: TRBD1 (5 bases). This CDR3 has 16 residues. Germline V lookup: CDR1 ENHRY, CDR2 SYGVKD. Trimming removed 0 bases at V and 5 bases at J, with 16 bases between. This chain's CDR3 is CAISESNFGTRTEAFF. DNA for the CDR3: TGTGCCATCAGTGAGTCGAATTTCGGGACTCGAACTGAAGCTTTCTTT.

The CDR3 protein is CASSQGVGQGNTEAFF. Written as DNA, the CDR3 is TGTGCCAGCAGCCAAGGGGTAGGGCAGGGCAACACTGAAGCTTTCTTT. The chain employs TRBV3-1 (or the pseudogene TRBV3-2) and TRBJ1-1; a possible D gene is TRBD1 (5 bases). CDR3 length: 16 amino acids. V gave up 1 base and J gave up 2 bases, with 14 bases separating them. CDR1 and CDR2 from the germline V gene are LGHDT and YNNKEL (reference sequence).

CDR3 nucleotide sequence: TGTGCCAGCACCAAGCAGGGGGGAACTGAAGCTTTCTTT. It specifies CASTKQGGTEAFF. The rearrangement joins TRBV6-5 to TRBJ1-1; 7 bases line up with TRBD1. V dropped 7 bases and J dropped 5; count of bases not matched to a gene: 7. Germline CDR1 MNHEY, CDR2 SVGAGI. The CDR3 covers 13 residues.

This chain links TRBV14 with TRBJ1-2; D not resolved. Germline V CDR1 and CDR2: SGHDN, FVKESK. Trimming took 0 bases from V and 4 from J, leaving 9 bases between them. The CDR3 extends over 14 amino acids. The CDR3 reads CASSQDEHLYGYTF. The CDR3 DNA is TGTGCCAGCAGCCAAGATGAGCACCTCTATGGCTACACCTTC.

The chain is built from TRBV7-2 and TRBJ1-4; perhaps TRBD1 as D (5 bases). V shed 5 bases and J shed 4 bases, with 5 bases lying between them. This CDR3 contains 12 residues. Germline CDR1 reads SGHTA; CDR2 reads FQGNSA. CDR3 loop: CASSDSNEKLFF. The CDR3 DNA is TGTGCCAGCAGCGACAGTAATGAAAAACTGTTTTTT.

The gene calls are TRBV9 and TRBJ2-5; TRBD1 matches at 12 bases. CDR1 is SGDLS and CDR2 is YYNGEE in the germline V gene. V was clipped by 3 bases and J by 4 bases; unmatched bases: 1. The CDR3 sequence is 14 residues long. CDR3: CASSAGQGAETQYF. CDR3 sequence (DNA): TGTGCCAGCAGCGCGGGACAGGGGGCAGAGACCCAGTACTTC.

This clone showed up just a few times. This same CDR3 is encoded by further DNA sequences in the sample. This rearrangement joins TRBV5-4 to TRBJ2-1; D possibly corresponds to TRBD2 (5 bases). Trimming left V 1 base short and J 4 bases short, with 12 bases between. This CDR3 contains 15 residues. Germline V gene data show CDR1 as SGHNT and CDR2 as YYREEE (reference sequence). The CDR3 reads CASSLSRTGYNEQFF. The CDR3 coding sequence is TGTGCCAGCAGCTTGTCTCGGACTGGATACAATGAGCAGTTCTTC.

The chain links TRBV9 to TRBJ2-7; 8 bases align to TRBD1. Germline V gives CDR1 SGDLS, CDR2 YYNGEE. The CDR3 is 12 residues long. V trimming: 5 bases; J trimming: 6 bases; junction bases outside the gene matches: 4. CDR3 nucleotide sequence: TGTGCCAGCAGTACCACAGGGGGCGAGCAGTACTTC. It encodes CASSTTGGEQYF.

The rearrangement links TRBV7-6 to TRBJ1-6; D is possibly TRBD1 (6 bases). CDR3 length: 19 residues. V was clipped by 2 bases and J by 6 bases, with 23 bases between them. Germline assignment: CDR1 SGHVS and CDR2 FNYEAQ. The CDR3 here is CASSLYLGVRTVLNSPLHF. For the CDR3, the DNA is TGTGCCAGCAGCTTATATTTGGGGGTCCGGACAGTCCTTAATTCACCCCTCCACTTT.

The chain combines TRBV5-4 with TRBJ1-4, with TRBD1 identical over 8 bases. The ends lost 1 base at V and 8 bases at J; junction bases unmatched: 4. The CDR3 is made up of 14 amino acids. In germline, CDR1 is SGHNT, CDR2 YYREEE (reference sequence). CDR3 amino acids: CASSLQGASEKLFF. In nucleotides, the CDR3 is TGTGCCAGCAGCTTGCAGGGGGCGTCGGAAAAACTGTTTTTT.

The rearrangement uses TRBV7-9 and TRBJ2-5; D is unresolved. Looked up from germline, CDR1 is SEHNR and CDR2 is FQNEAQ (reference sequence). V lost 0 bases and J 4 bases, leaving 6 bases between the germline ends. CDR3 size: 13 residues. In nucleotides, the CDR3 is TGTGCCAGCAGCTTAGCCAACTCAGAGACCCAGTACTTC. Protein: CASSLANSETQYF.

The chain joins TRBV5-5 to TRBJ1-1, with D perhaps matching TRBD1 (5 bases). The CDR3 extends over 13 amino acids. V lost 1 base and J 8 bases, leaving 12 bases between the germline ends. Germline V gene lookup returns CDR1 SGHKS and CDR2 YYEKEE (reference sequence). The chain's CDR3 is CASSLWPSGEAFF. The DNA of the CDR3 is TGTGCCAGCAGCTTGTGGCCCTCAGGGGAAGCTTTCTTT.

The chain combines TRBV6-2 or TRBV6-3 with TRBJ1-6; D not resolved. Germline CDR1 is MNHEY and CDR2 is SVGEGT. The CDR3 is 17 residues long. The germline V and J ends were trimmed by 2 bases and 8 bases, with 19 bases remaining between them. CDR3 in DNA: TGTGCCAGCAGTTACGTCGGTCGCGCTAGCAAGGATTCACCCCTCCACTTT. It is translated as CASSYVGRASKDSPLHF.